This T cell receptor (beta chain) stems from a study of OX40 agonist ivuxolimab in advanced cancers. About the research overall: The mean age was approximately 60 years, ranging from 23 to 79, with over 70% of participants male.

TCRdb keeps only in-frame clones here, not all; method: immunoSEQ multiplex PCR. The sample gives some 86,000 clones, 85% to 90% of which show up once; over 5% is in the top ten. Trimming took 5 bases from V and 4 from J, leaving 17 bases between them. The CDR3 sequence is 15 residues long. CDR1 is LNHDA, CDR2 SQIVND, per germline (reference sequence). Sequenced material: CD4+ or CD8+ T cells sorted from blood, taken in a trial of the OX40 agonist ivuxolimab. The TCR was taken from an adult with an advanced solid tumor such as melanoma, head and neck, liver or kidney cancer. The chain recombines TRBV19 with TRBJ1-2; maybe TRBD1 (6 bases). The CDR3 here is CASSLWTDFTYGYTF. The CDR3 nucleotides read TGTGCCAGTAGTTTGTGGACAGATTTTACCTATGGCTACACCTTC.